This T cell receptor beta chain was identified during a study of T cells in women clearing cervical HPV infection. Study observations and caveats: CIN3+ cases had significantly higher TCR richness than controls; evenness did not differ.

V was shortened by 6 bases and J by 4 bases, with 20 bases between the two germline ends. Germline CDR1 SGDLS, CDR2 YYNGEE. CDR3 length: 16 residues. Points on this clone: Its antigen remains unknown. The missing CDR3 end, 3 residues past where the read stops, is filled in from the germline J gene.

Average input was about 1,200 ng genomic DNA for immunoSEQ TCR beta CDR3 amplification. TCRdb's copy holds only in-frame clones and misses some; the assay was immunoSEQ multiplex PCR. This table lists approximately 39,000 clones. Material: blood buffy coat. The rearrangement links TRBV9 to TRBJ2-1, with D maybe TRBD1 (6 bases). The TCR comes from a woman between 18 and 69 years old with a cervical HPV16 infection that either progressed to CIN3+ or cleared (not recorded which). The CDR3: CASIRKWGTMYNEQFF. The DNA read from the CDR3 is TGTGCCAGCATCAGGAAGTGGGGGACAATGTACAATGAG.